The rows below give T cell receptor beta chains drawn from one sample of a study of identical twins. Each CDR3 protein gets one entry after TCRdb re-called the 5' RACE reads with MiXCR. The sample has roughly 690,000 distinct CDR3 sequences, 21% seen once. The same specimen was also included in a second study, on T cells expressing NK-cell markers.

Material for sequencing was PBMCs. The source of these receptors is a young woman in good health. The CDR3 runs from the conserved cysteine through the conserved F or W. D genes are given only for firm matches. The size of a clone is reported for some rows only, either as once, few or many, or as a class for expanded clones.

size | J | D | V | DNA | CDR3
- | TRBJ2-5 | - | TRBV6-5 | TGTGCCAGCAGTTACTCGGCAAGTCAAGAGACCCAGTACTTC | CASSYSASQETQYF
- | TRBJ1-2 | TRBD1 | TRBV7-8 | TGTGCCAGCAGCTTGGCGACAGGGGGAATGAGGGGCTACACCTTC | CASSLATGGMRGYTF
- | TRBJ2-5 | TRBD2 | TRBV5-1 | TGCGCCAGCAGCTTGGAGGGTCTAGCGGGGAGGCAGACCCAGTACTTC | CASSLEGLAGRQTQYF
few | TRBJ2-3 | TRBD2 | TRBV6-1 | TGTGCCACCAAGGCGGCGGGAGGAACAGATACGCAGTATTTT | CATKAAGGTDTQYF
- | TRBJ2-4 | TRBD1 | TRBV7-9 | TGTGCCAGCATCCCGGACAGGGGGAGAAACATTCAGTACTTC | CASIPDRGRNIQYF
- | TRBJ2-7 | TRBD2 | TRBV29-1 | TGCAGCGTTGAAGGTGAAGCTAGCGGGGGGAGCTCCTACGAGCAGTACTTC | CSVEGEASGGSSYEQYF
- | TRBJ1-1 | - | TRBV12-3/TRBV12-4 | TGTGCCAGCAGTTTAGGGCAGGGAGCTTATGAAGCTTTCTTT | CASSLGQGAYEAFF
- | TRBJ2-2 | - | TRBV3-1 | TGTGCCAGCAGCCAAGCCGGGCTCACCGGGGAGCTGTTTTTT | CASSQAGLTGELFF
few | TRBJ2-3 | - | TRBV29-1 | TGCAGCGCCCAGGCGTATTCCACAGATACGCAGTATTTT | CSAQAYSTDTQYF
- | TRBJ2-3 | - | TRBV12-3/TRBV12-4 | TGTGCCAGCACCGGGCCCATGGCAGATACGCAGTATTTT | CASTGPMADTQYF
many | TRBJ1-5 | - | TRBV20-1 | TGCAGTGCTAGAAACGATCCCAATCAGCCCCAGCATTTT | CSARNDPNQPQHF
- | TRBJ2-3 | TRBD2 | TRBV20-1 | TGCAGTGCTAGAGATGCGGGGGAAAGCACAGATACGCAGTATTTT | CSARDAGESTDTQYF
few | TRBJ2-1 | - | TRBV7-9 | TGTGCCAGCAGCCAAACTCGGGAGCAGTTCTTC | CASSQTREQFF
- | TRBJ2-7 | - | TRBV7-6 | TGTGCCAGCAGCCCGAAAAAGGAGCCTCCCTACGAGCAGTACTTC | CASSPKKEPPYEQYF
- | TRBJ2-1 | - | TRBV12-3/TRBV12-4 | TGTGCCAGCAGGGGTTCAGAGAGCTCCTACAATGAGCAGTTCTTC | CASRGSESSYNEQFF
- | TRBJ2-5 | - | TRBV5-5 | TGTGCCAGCAGCTTGGACGCGCGACAAGAGACCCAGTACTTC | CASSLDARQETQYF
few | TRBJ2-7 | - | TRBV12-3/TRBV12-4 | TGTGCCAGCAGTCCACGTAATAGCGTCTACGAGCAGTACTTC | CASSPRNSVYEQYF
few | TRBJ2-3 | - | TRBV12-3/TRBV12-4 | TGTGTCACTCGTGGCCAGCGCCCTAGCACAGATACGCAGTATTTT | CVTRGQRPSTDTQYF
- | TRBJ2-5 | TRBD2 | TRBV12-3/TRBV12-4 | TGTGCCAGCAGTTCTCCTTCGACTAGCGGGGAAGAGACCCAGTACTTC | CASSSPSTSGEETQYF
- | TRBJ2-7 | TRBD2 | TRBV25-1 | TGTGCCAGCAGTGACCTAGCGGGAGACGAGCAGTACTTC | CASSDLAGDEQYF
- | TRBJ1-2 | TRBD1 | TRBV12-3/TRBV12-4 | TGTGCCAGCAGCCGAGACAGGGTTCTTGGCTACACCTTC | CASSRDRVLGYTF
few | TRBJ1-2 | - | TRBV20-1 | TGCAGTGCTAGAGATCAGAACTATGGCTACACCTTC | CSARDQNYGYTF
few | TRBJ2-7 | TRBD1 | TRBV29-1 | TGCAGCGTTGGGGGGGGACAGGGCCCCTACGAGCAGTACTTC | CSVGGGQGPYEQYF
few | TRBJ2-2 | - | TRBV20-1 | TGCAGTGCTAGAGGAGCAGGTCGGGGCCGCACCGGGGAGCTGTTTTTT | CSARGAGRGRTGELFF
many | TRBJ1-1 | TRBD1 | TRBV9 | TGTGCCAGCAGCCCCCGGACAGGGTTGTACACTGAAGCTTTCTTT | CASSPRTGLYTEAFF
few | TRBJ2-5 | - | TRBV14 | TGTGCCAGCAGCCATGTTGGAACAGATGAGACCCAGTACTTC | CASSHVGTDETQYF
few | TRBJ2-1 | TRBD2 | TRBV5-1 | TGCGCCAGCAGCTTGGTCCCACTAGCGGGGGTCAATGAGCAGTTCTTC | CASSLVPLAGVNEQFF
- | TRBJ2-6 | - | TRBV6-1 | TGTGCCAGCAGTCCGGGACACGGCGGGGCCAACGTCCTGACTTTC | CASSPGHGGANVLTF
few | TRBJ2-7 | - | TRBV7-2 | TGTGCCAGCAGCTTAAGTAGGGAGTACTCCTACGAGCAGTACTTC | CASSLSREYSYEQYF
- | TRBJ1-1 | - | TRBV20-1 | TGCAGTGCTAAGGTGACGGTGGGAACTGAAGCTTTCTTT | CSAKVTVGTEAFF
- | TRBJ2-4 | - | TRBV12-3/TRBV12-4 | TGTGCCAGCAGTTTATCTCCCTTCGGACAGAAAAACATTCAGTACTTC | CASSLSPFGQKNIQYF
few | TRBJ1-5 | - | TRBV19 | TGTGCCAGTATGATGGGTTATAGCAATCAGCCCCAGCATTTT | CASMMGYSNQPQHF
many | TRBJ2-5 | TRBD2 | TRBV20-1 | TGCAGTGCTATGAGACAGACTAGCGGGAGGACGAGGGAGACCCAGTACTTC | CSAMRQTSGRTRETQYF
many | TRBJ2-1 | TRBD2 | TRBV20-1 | TGCAGTGCCCCGGGACTAGCGGGTGGCCGCGAGCAGTTCTTC | CSAPGLAGGREQFF
- | TRBJ2-1 | - | TRBV7-6 | TGTGCCAGCAGCTTAGGAGGTTTGCCTGCTGCCGGTGAGCAGTTCTTC | CASSLGGLPAAGEQFF
few | TRBJ2-1 | TRBD2 | TRBV7-6 | TGTGCCAGCAGCTCTCTAGCGGGAGGGCGGATTGAGCAGTTCTTC | CASSSLAGGRIEQFF
few | TRBJ1-1 | - | TRBV6-5 | TGTGCCAGCAGTTACTCGAGGCCGGGCTCGGCTTTCTTT | CASSYSRPGSAFF
- | TRBJ2-1 | - | TRBV20-1 | TGCAGTGCTAGTGTTGTCTGGGATGAGCAGTTCTTC | CSASVVWDEQFF
- | TRBJ2-5 | - | TRBV7-9 | TGTGCCAGCAGCTCCACAGGGCCAGAGACCCAGTACTTC | CASSSTGPETQYF